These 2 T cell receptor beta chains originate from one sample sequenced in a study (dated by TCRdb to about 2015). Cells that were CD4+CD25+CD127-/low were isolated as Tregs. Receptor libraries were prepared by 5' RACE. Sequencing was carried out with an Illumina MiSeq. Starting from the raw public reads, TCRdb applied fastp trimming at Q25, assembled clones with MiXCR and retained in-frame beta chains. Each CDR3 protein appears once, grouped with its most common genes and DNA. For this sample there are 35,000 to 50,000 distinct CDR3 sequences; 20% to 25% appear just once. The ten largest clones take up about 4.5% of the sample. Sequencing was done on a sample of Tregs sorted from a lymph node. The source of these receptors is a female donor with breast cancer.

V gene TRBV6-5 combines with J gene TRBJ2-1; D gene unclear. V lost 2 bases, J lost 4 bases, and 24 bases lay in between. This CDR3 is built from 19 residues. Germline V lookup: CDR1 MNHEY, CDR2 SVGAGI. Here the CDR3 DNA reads TGTGCCAGCAGTTACAATCCGGGCTTAACCCTACATCCGTACAATGAGCAGTTCTTC. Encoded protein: CASSYNPGLTLHPYNEQFF.

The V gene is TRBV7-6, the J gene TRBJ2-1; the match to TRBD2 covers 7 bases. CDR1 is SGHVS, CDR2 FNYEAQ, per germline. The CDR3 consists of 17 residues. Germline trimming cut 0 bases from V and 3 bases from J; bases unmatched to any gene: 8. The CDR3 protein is CASSLANSGHLYNEQFF. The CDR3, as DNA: TGTGCCAGCAGCTTAGCAAATAGCGGGCACCTCTACAATGAGCAGTTCTTC.